This T cell receptor beta chain was captured by sequencing in a study of tumor-infiltrating lymphocytes in primary liver carcinoma. General study findings and limits: Tumors had a top-250-clone fraction that was significantly higher than blood (p = 0.039).

From approximately 20-30 mg of unsorted bulk tissue, DNA and RNA were co-extracted together. With chronic HBV infection, the patients were also treatment-naive. TCR beta cDNA was reverse-transcribed from about 500 ng of total RNA. The reaction used a constant-region primer and ProtoScript II reverse transcriptase. Library construction for TCR beta comprised three nested multiplex PCR rounds performed with slightly modified ARM-PCR. A C-beta reverse primer was combined with TRBV1-TRBV30 forward primers in the first two PCR rounds, and each round had ten to eleven cycles. TCRdb called the multiplex PCR reads again in MiXCR, with one record for every CDR3 protein. Here the sample spans about 37,000 distinct CDR3 sequences, around 75% being singletons. Per the germline V gene, CDR1 is SGHAT and CDR2 is FQNNGV. The CDR3 extends over 14 amino acids. Concerning this clonotype: Its antigen is unknown. One end of the junction does not line up with germline, which may come from a read error.

The source material was tumor-adjacent normal liver tissue. This TCR came from a man aged 40-49 years with primary liver carcinoma and hepatitis B virus infection. The J gene is TRBJ1-1, the V gene TRBV11-2, with 10 bases lining up with TRBD1. The CDR3 coding sequence is TGTGCCAGCAGCATTGGACAGGGGGGAACTGAAGTTTTCTTC. Residues: CASSIGQGGTEVFF.